The 19 T cell receptor beta chains below come from one sample, sequenced in a study of CD8+CD57+ T cells in acquired aplastic anemia. The patients chosen for sequencing had shown expansion of CD8+CD57+ cells (detected by flow cytometry). Using genomic DNA as the template, TCR beta VDJ and CDR3 profiling was carried out. Via MiXCR, TCRdb re-called the reads, giving one row per CDR3 protein. This sample has about 250,000 distinct CDR3 sequences, with 47% found just once. Sequenced sample: sorted CD4+, CD8+, or CD8+CD57+ T cells (not recorded which) from PBMCs. Receptor source: a human donor with aplastic anemia.

The J gene is TRBJ1-2, the V gene TRBV7-9, with D perhaps TRBD1 (5 bases). V gave up 4 bases and J gave up 11 bases, with 17 bases separating them. This CDR3 spans 13 amino acids. Germline V lookup: CDR1 SEHNR, CDR2 FQNEAQ (reference sequence). This CDR3 reads CASSSTLAGGYTF. CDR3 nucleotides: TGTGCCAGCAGCTCCACATTAGCGGGGGGGTACACCTTC. The whole variable domain, remainder taken from reference TRBV7-9 and TRBJ1-2, is DTGVSQNPRHKITKRGQNVTFRCDPISEHNRLYWYRQTLGQGPEFLTYFQNEAQLEKSRLLSDRFSAERPKGSFSTLEIQRTEQGDSAMYLCASSSTLAGGYTFGSGTRLTVV.

The V call is TRBV2, the J call TRBJ1-5, with 7 nucleotides matching TRBD1. The V segment lost 5 bases and the J segment 5 bases; nucleotides outside the gene matches: 6. The germline V gene has CDR1 SNHLY and CDR2 FYNNEI. CDR3 length: 14 residues. CDR3 sequence: CASSTRQGDQPQHF. CDR3 nucleotides: TGTGCCAGCAGTACTCGACAGGGAGATCAGCCCCAGCATTTT.

This clonotype was detected many times. The CDR3 bases are TGTGCCAGCAGCGGGGGCGGGGAAAAACTGTTTTTT. Protein: CASSGGGEKLFF. This chain connects TRBV5-6 to TRBJ1-4, with D possibly being TRBD1 (6 bases). Germline V lookup: CDR1 SGHDT, CDR2 YYEEEE. The CDR3 consists of 12 residues. V lost 4 bases and J 8 bases, leaving 9 bases between the germline ends.

The rearrangement links TRBV9 to TRBJ2-3, with TRBD2 matching over 11 bases. V shed 7 bases and J 2 bases; nucleotides not matched to a gene: 12. This CDR3 has 17 amino acids. Germline V gives CDR1 SGDLS, CDR2 YYNGEE. The CDR3 here is CASPAATSGSPTDTQYF. In DNA, the CDR3 is TGTGCCAGCCCGGCGGCAACTAGCGGGAGCCCCACAGATACGCAGTATTTT.

The V and J genes are TRBV20-1 and TRBJ1-5; TRBD1 agrees at 7 bases. The V gene end was trimmed by 3 bases and the J gene end by 0 bases; junction bases not matched to a gene: 2. The CDR3 has 14 residues. Germline V gene sequence: CDR1 DFQATT, CDR2 SNEGSKA (reference sequence). The DNA of the CDR3 is TGCAGTGCTAGGACAGGGTTTAGCAATCAGCCCCAGCATTTT. This translates into CSARTGFSNQPQHF.

There are many counts of this clonotype. The V call is TRBV7-9, the J call TRBJ1-3; tentatively, D is TRBD1 (5 bases). The CDR3 totals 14 residues. Germline CDR1 reads SEHNR; CDR2 reads FQNEAQ (reference sequence). Trimming removed 5 bases from V and 4 bases from J, with 12 bases in between. Here the CDR3 DNA reads TGTGCCAGCAGCCTCGGGCAGGGAGGAAACACCATATATTTT. It specifies CASSLGQGGNTIYF.

The gene calls are TRBV27 and TRBJ1-5; tentative D call: TRBD1 (5 bases). Trimming cost V 4 bases and J 3 bases, with 7 bases left between them. This CDR3 is 13 amino acids long. Germline V gives CDR1 MNHEY, CDR2 SMNVEV (reference sequence). The CDR3 region is CASSSGTNQPQHF. The DNA of the CDR3 is TGTGCCAGCAGTTCGGGGACCAATCAGCCCCAGCATTTT.

This chain's CDR3 is CASSVRQEANYGYTF. The CDR3 nucleotides are TGTGCCAGCAGCGTACGACAGGAAGCTAACTATGGCTACACCTTC. This chain uses TRBV9 with TRBJ1-2; weak D call: TRBD1 (6 bases). The CDR3 is 15 residues long. The V gene's germline CDR1 is SGDLS and CDR2 YYNGEE. V was cut by 1 base and J by 0 bases, with 10 bases left in between.

J is TRBJ1-6 and V is TRBV6-2 or TRBV6-3; D is unclear. The CDR3 extends over 20 amino acids. CDR1 is MNHEY and CDR2 is SVGEGT in the germline V gene. Trimming removed 0 bases from V and 0 bases from J, with 18 bases in between. DNA of the CDR3: TGTGCCAGCAGTTACTCGAGGGCAGTCGCCACGAGCTCCTATAATTCACCCCTCCACTTT. Translation gives CASSYSRAVATSSYNSPLHF.

Many counts were recorded for this clonotype. V and J are TRBV12-5 and TRBJ1-2; D is ambiguous. With 5 bases removed from V and 4 bases from J, the gap between germline ends came to 11 bases. From germline, CDR1 is LGHNT and CDR2 FRNRAP. This CDR3 is 13 amino acids long. CDR3 DNA: TGTGCTAGTGGTCCCCCAGACCGCTATGGCTACACCTTC. This codes for CASGPPDRYGYTF.

The chain has TRBV7-9 and TRBJ2-1, with 9 positions matching TRBD1. With 11 bases clipped from V and 6 bases from J, the junction kept 5 bases outside the gene matches. CDR1 and CDR2 from the germline V gene are SEHNR and FQNEAQ (reference sequence). The CDR3 covers 12 residues. For the CDR3, the DNA is TGTGCCTCCGGGACAGGGATCAATGAGCAGTTCTTC. It encodes CASGTGINEQFF.

This chain joins TRBV6-5 and TRBJ2-5; weak D call: TRBD1 (6 bases). V was pared by 3 bases and J by 4 bases, with 15 bases between. CDR1 is MNHEY, CDR2 SVGAGI, per germline. This CDR3 is 15 amino acids long. In DNA form, the CDR3 reads TGTGCCAGCAGTTATTCCGGGACAAGAGGAGAGACCCAGTACTTC. This translates into CASSYSGTRGETQYF.

J is TRBJ2-3 and V is TRBV19; D is tentatively TRBD1 or TRBD2 (5 bases each). Germline loops: CDR1 LNHDA, CDR2 SQIVND (reference sequence). The CDR3 totals 11 residues. Trimming left V 9 bases short and J 11 bases short, with 15 bases between. CDR3 bases: TGTGCCAGCAGCTTAACGAGGGGGCAGTATTTT. Protein product: CASSLTRGQYF.

Comments on this clonotype: A much larger clone lies a single base off, so this may be a read error. The V call is TRBV5-1, the J call TRBJ1-2; D is ambiguous. Germline values: CDR1 SGHRS, CDR2 YFSETQ. CDR3 length: 15 residues. The CDR3 bases are TGCGCCGGCAGCTTGTATACAGCTTCTAACTATGGCTACACCTTC. It yields the protein CAGSLYTASNYGYTF. The full variable domain, completed using reference TRBV5-1 and TRBJ1-2, is KAGVTQTPRYLIKTRGQQVTLSCSPISGHRSVSWYQQTPGQGLQFLFEYFSETQRNKGNFPGRFSGRQFSNSRSEMNVSTLELGDSALYLCAGSLYTASNYGYTFGSGTRLTVV.

This clonotype was picked up many times. The rearrangement uses TRBV5-1 and TRBJ1-1, with 8 bases aligning to TRBD1. Looked up from germline, CDR1 is SGHRS and CDR2 is YFSETQ. Trimming took 3 bases from V and 0 from J; bases not matched to a gene: 1. The CDR3 extends over 14 amino acids. The CDR3 DNA reads as TGCGCCAGCAGCTGGGGACAGGTGAACACTGAAGCTTTCTTT. It encodes CASSWGQVNTEAFF.

Note on this clonotype: A much larger clonotype is one base distant, so this may be a read error. The chain links TRBV4-3 to TRBJ1-5; the D is unclear. From germline, CDR1 is LGHNA and CDR2 YSLEER. This CDR3 spans 16 amino acids. In DNA, the CDR3 is TGCGCCAGCAGCCATAGACACTACCCAGGCAATCGGCCCCAGCATTTT. As protein: CASSHRHYPGNRPQHF.

Of note for this clonotype: This could be a read error, since a much larger clone is one nucleotide away. The CDR3 does not close with the conserved phenylalanine or tryptophan, likely indicating a read error. V usage is TRBV4-1 and J usage is TRBJ2-7; 7 bases are shared with TRBD2. Germline trimming cut 0 bases from V and 5 bases from J; bases unmatched to any gene: 4. Germline-derived CDR1 and CDR2 are MGHRA and YSYEKL. This CDR3 contains 14 residues. This CDR3 reads CASSQDASGDEQYL. CDR3 coding DNA: TGCGCCAGCAGCCAAGATGCTAGCGGAGACGAGCAGTACCTC.

The chain links TRBV2 to TRBJ1-2; D uncertain. The CDR3 runs 12 residues. From germline, CDR1 is SNHLY and CDR2 FYNNEI. V was pared by 4 bases and J by 6 bases, with 9 bases between. The CDR3 protein is CASSAIPNGYTF. The CDR3 nucleotides read TGTGCCAGCAGTGCGATTCCGAATGGCTACACCTTC.

Many counts were recorded for this clonotype. The chain has TRBV2 and TRBJ2-7; TRBD2 matches 9 bases. The V and J ends lost 1 base and 0 bases, in that order; junction bases with no gene match: 4. The germline V gene encodes CDR1 SNHLY and CDR2 FYNNEI. CDR3 size: 16 residues. CDR3 coding DNA: TGTGCCAGCAGTGAAGGGACTAGCGTCGGCTCCTACGAGCAGTACTTC. Protein: CASSEGTSVGSYEQYF.